In this sample, the clone carrying this TCR beta chain turned up a few times. Its target is not known. Trimming took 4 bases from V and 1 from J, leaving 7 bases between them. Per germline, CDR1 MNHNS and CDR2 SASEGT. The CDR3 covers 13 residues. The data stem from a study of radiotherapy plus CTLA-4 blockade in lung cancer. Across the study: Objective responses emerged in around 18% of patients, and around 31% attained disease control.

Findings and caveats of the study: Interferon-beta and early blood T cell clone dynamics reportedly predicted response best. Expansion in blood of tumor-derived TCR clones was seen after radiotherapy plus ipilimumab.

Profiling relied on immunoSEQ multiplex PCR, and the TCRdb table lists in-frame clones only, not all of them. The data hold 75,000 to 100,000 clones, with 60% to 75% observed a single time. This TCR was recovered from a human donor with non-small cell lung cancer who had a partial response to radiotherapy plus ipilimumab. Some clones in this sample may be carry-over from other donors' samples. The V call is TRBV6-1, the J call TRBJ1-1; D unresolved. The input for sequencing was peripheral blood, taken from a patient treated with radiotherapy plus ipilimumab. The CDR3 here is CASSVARNTEAFF. CDR3 DNA sequence: TGTGCCAGCAGTGTAGCCCGGAACACTGAAGCTTTCTTT.